Below are 21 T cell receptor beta chains sequenced from a single sample in a study of CXCR3-negative and CXCR3-positive naive CD8 T cells. UMI labels and 5' RACE were used to prepare the TRB cDNA libraries. TCRdb re-called the 5' RACE reads; one entry per CDR3 protein, DNA not given. This sample's clone table lists about 56,000 distinct CDR3 sequences. Sequencing was carried out using memory CD8+ T cells from blood. Receptors originate from a human donor in good health. Some clones in this sample may be carry-over from other donors' samples.

The rearrangement uses TRBV7-9 and TRBJ1-4; TCRdb calls TRBD1, which cannot be checked without DNA. This CDR3 comprises 15 residues. CDR1 and CDR2 (germline): SEHNR, FQNEAQ (reference sequence). CDR3 protein: CASSNKQGTNEKLFF.

The J gene is TRBJ2-1, the V gene TRBV15. CDR1 is LNHNV, CDR2 YYDKDF, per germline (reference sequence). The CDR3 length is 17 residues. CDR3: CATSRDRTGIPYNEQFF.

This clonotype is deemed medium-sized by its frequency. The chain couples TRBV15 to TRBJ2-7; TCRdb reports TRBD2, a call that lacks DNA to check it against. The CDR3 covers 15 residues. Germline CDR1 LNHNV, CDR2 YYDKDF (reference sequence). The CDR3 is CATSRVASGTYEQYF.

The rearrangement joins TRBV29-1 to TRBJ2-7; TCRdb picks TRBD1, but there is no DNA to check that call. CDR3 length: 14 residues. The germline CDR1 and CDR2 sequences are SQVTM and ANQGSEA. The CDR3 is CSVEGTGSDYEQYF.

The J gene is TRBJ2-1, the V gene TRBV7-9; TCRdb returns TRBD2, unconfirmable since there is no DNA. The CDR3 extends over 17 amino acids. Germline V gene lookup returns CDR1 SEHNR and CDR2 FQNEAQ (reference sequence). The CDR3 spells CASSLFAGGPDGNEQFF.

The genes are TRBV29-1 and TRBJ2-7. CDR1 is SQVTM, CDR2 ANQGSEA, per germline. The length of the CDR3 is 12 residues. CDR3 sequence: CSVLGPSYEQYF.

V usage is TRBV25-1 and J usage is TRBJ1-2. The CDR3 spans 12 residues. Germline assignment: CDR1 MGHDK and CDR2 SYGVNS. CDR3: CASSEGSDGYTF.

V and J are TRBV5-1 and TRBJ1-5; the D gene TCRdb calls, TRBD1, cannot be checked with no DNA. The germline V gene has CDR1 SGHRS and CDR2 YFSETQ. The CDR3 has 18 residues. This chain's CDR3 is CASSLDARGVSGNQPQHF.

The chain links TRBV5-1 to TRBJ2-1. This CDR3 is built from 16 residues. CDR1 SGHRS and CDR2 YFSETQ come from the germline V gene. CDR3 amino acids: CASSLNGLERYNEQFF.

The rearrangement uses TRBV2 and TRBJ2-1; TCRdb returns TRBD1, unconfirmable since there is no DNA. The CDR3 has 13 residues. The germline gives CDR1 SNHLY, CDR2 FYNNEI. CDR3 protein: CASRTGYHNEQFF.

V and J are TRBV20-1 and TRBJ2-7. Germline V lookup: CDR1 DFQATT, CDR2 SNEGSKA (reference sequence). The CDR3 runs 14 residues. CDR3 sequence: CSASDLTASYEQYF.

The chain employs TRBV27 and TRBJ2-2. Germline CDR1 reads MNHEY; CDR2 reads SMNVEV (reference sequence). The CDR3 has 13 amino acids. The CDR3 sequence is CASSLSSSLELFF.

This chain uses TRBV20-1 with TRBJ2-7; TCRdb returns TRBD1, unconfirmable since there is no DNA. The V gene's germline CDR1 is DFQATT and CDR2 SNEGSKA (reference sequence). This CDR3 spans 13 amino acids. Here the CDR3 reads CSAANREPYEQYF.

This rearrangement joins TRBV13 to TRBJ2-1. The CDR3 covers 17 residues. Per the germline V gene, CDR1 is PRHDT and CDR2 is FYEKMQ (reference sequence). The CDR3 reads CASSLGRVRHDYNEQFF.

The chain uses TRBV6-5 and TRBJ2-1; TCRdb lists TRBD2, though no DNA is available to test this call. The CDR3 sequence is 16 residues long. Germline V CDR1 and CDR2: MNHEY, SVGAGI. CDR3 protein: CASSPGGRGPYNEQFF.

V usage is TRBV2 and J usage is TRBJ2-7. This CDR3 has 14 amino acids. CDR1 and CDR2 from the germline V gene are SNHLY and FYNNEI. The CDR3 spells CASSDRGVGYEQYF.

This chain uses TRBV14 with TRBJ2-7. The germline CDR1 and CDR2 sequences are SGHDN and FVKESK. The CDR3 contains 11 residues. This CDR3 is CASSQVGKQYF.

The chain combines TRBV7-2 with TRBJ1-3. Germline CDR1 reads SGHTA; CDR2 reads FQGNSA. This CDR3 has 12 amino acids. The CDR3 here is CASSLPRNTIYF.

The V and J genes are TRBV27 and TRBJ2-7; the D call from TCRdb, TRBD2, cannot be confirmed without DNA. Germline CDR1 and CDR2: MNHEY and SMNVEV (reference sequence). The CDR3 runs to 13 residues. The CDR3 region is CASSFGPSYEQYF.

The chain employs TRBV5-1 and TRBJ2-7; TCRdb calls TRBD2, which cannot be checked without DNA. The CDR3 is 15 amino acids. CDR1 and CDR2 (germline): SGHRS, YFSETQ. The CDR3 sequence is CASSLGLAGAYEQYF.

The genes are TRBV28 and TRBJ1-4; TCRdb names TRBD1, which stays unverified in the absence of DNA. The CDR3 runs 19 residues. Germline CDR1 and CDR2: MDHEN and SYDVKM. CDR3 amino acids: CASSFPRGESGSANEKLFF. Full variable domain (missing parts from reference TRBV28 and TRBJ1-4): DVKVTQSSRYLVKRTGEKVFLECVQDMDHENMFWYRQDPGLGLRLIYFSYDVKMKEKGDIPEGYSVSREKKERFSLILESASTNQTSMYLCASSFPRGESGSANEKLFFGSGTQLSVL.